This record covers a single TCR beta chain. These data belong to a study of blood T cell repertoires in COVID-19. In the source study's methods: Scientists estimated how many nucleated cells there were by amplifying reference gene primers. Generated by immunoSEQ multiplex PCR, the TCRdb table keeps only in-frame clones and is missing some. The DNA gave D and trimming, while V, J and clone size come from that table. The data show about 190,000 clones, with 70% to 85% seen just once and around 3.5% held by the top ten. Germline V gives CDR1 SGDLS, CDR2 YYNGEE. This CDR3 spans 14 amino acids. V shed 3 bases and J shed 10 bases, with 14 bases lying between them. Ages ranged from about 18 to 89 years, with residence in some 25 US areas.

The origin of this receptor is a woman aged 30 to 39 who had recovered from COVID-19. The sequencing sample was made of PBMCs or T cells enriched from blood (not recorded which). The chain employs TRBV9 and TRBJ1-6; tentatively, D is TRBD1 (5 bases). In DNA form, the CDR3 reads TGTGCCAGCAGCGAAGGGACTCAACGGTCACCCCTCCACTTT. It translates to CASSEGTQRSPLHF.